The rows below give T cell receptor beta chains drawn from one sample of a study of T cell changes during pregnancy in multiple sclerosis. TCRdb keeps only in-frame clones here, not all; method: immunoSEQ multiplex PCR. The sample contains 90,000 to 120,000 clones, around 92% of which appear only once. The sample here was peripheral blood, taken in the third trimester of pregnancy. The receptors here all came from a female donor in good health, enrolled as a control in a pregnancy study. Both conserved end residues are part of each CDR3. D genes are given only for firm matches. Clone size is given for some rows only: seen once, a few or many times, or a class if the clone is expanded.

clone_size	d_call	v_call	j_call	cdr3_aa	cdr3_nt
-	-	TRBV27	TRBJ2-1	CASSSRYNEQFF	TGTGCCAGCAGTTCCAGATACAATGAGCAGTTCTTC
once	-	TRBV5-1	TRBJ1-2	CASSLSGDGYTF	TGCGCCAGCAGCTTGAGTGGAGATGGCTACACCTTC
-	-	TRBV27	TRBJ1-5	CASGDGQPQHF	TGTGCCAGCGGAGATGGTCAGCCCCAGCATTTT
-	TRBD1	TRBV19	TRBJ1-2	CASSPHPDRGPRGYTF	TGTGCCAGTAGTCCTCACCCAGACAGGGGGCCGCGGGGCTACACCTTC
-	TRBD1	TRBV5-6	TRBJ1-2	CASSSAGGHYGYTF	TGTGCCAGCAGCTCCGCAGGGGGGCACTATGGCTACACCTTC
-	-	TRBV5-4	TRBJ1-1	CASSDRPNGNTEAFF	TGTGCCAGCAGCGACAGGCCGAACGGGAACACTGAAGCTTTCTTT
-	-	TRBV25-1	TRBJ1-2	CASSELPRGGLDGYTF	TGTGCCAGCAGTGAACTTCCGCGGGGGGGTTTGGATGGCTACACCTTC
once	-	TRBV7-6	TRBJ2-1	CASSLESDEQFF	TGTGCCAGCAGCTTAGAATCAGATGAGCAGTTCTTC
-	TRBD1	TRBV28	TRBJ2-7	CASSRDRGTYEQYF	TGTGCCAGCAGTCGAGACAGGGGGACCTACGAGCAGTACTTC
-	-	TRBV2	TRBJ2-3	CASNTEISTDTQYF	TGTGCCAGCAACACGGAGATTAGCACAGATACGCAGTATTTT